The present T cell receptor beta chain was sequenced within a study of cytomegalovirus exposure and HLA in healthy donors. Overall study findings and caveats: Association of a missense DCLRE1C variant with TCR beta V- and J-gene trimming was reported in a later analysis. Among immune exposure information, only CMV serostatus was available. Investigators reported around 150 TCR beta chains as tied to cytomegalovirus.

Comment on this clone: Its antigen is not identified.

This PCR relied on a set of 60 Vbeta primers and 13 Jbeta primers. Sequenced by immunoSEQ multiplex PCR; TCRdb stores in-frame clones only, minus some. Of 150,000 or so clones in the sample, more than 60% are singletons; the top ten hold about 13%. Germline V CDR1 and CDR2: GTSNPN, SVGIG (reference sequence). There are 16 residues in the CDR3. After removal of 1 base from V and 1 base from J, the junction contained 5 bases not matched to a gene. Sequencing was done on a sample of PBMCs. The clonotype comes from a man in his forties or fifties in good health and CMV-seropositive. The chain uses TRBV30 and TRBJ2-2, with 8 bases lining up with TRBD1. The CDR3: CAWSGGTGKNTGELFF. CDR3 coding DNA: TGTGCCTGGAGTGGAGGGACAGGAAAGAACACCGGGGAGCTGTTTTTT.